This T cell receptor beta chain stems from a study of blood T cell repertoires in COVID-19. On the study more broadly: Spain, Italy and the United States supplied samples that represented acute and convalescent COVID-19.

The table came from immunoSEQ multiplex PCR; TCRdb's copy has only in-frame clones and leaves some out. Of around 250,000 clones in the sample, about nine tenths were seen once. The sequencing input was PBMCs or T cells enriched from blood (not recorded which). The receptor comes from a young man who had recovered from COVID-19.

The DNA of the CDR3 is TGTGCCAGCAGGCCAGGGGGAGAAAGTTTCAGTACTGAAGCTTTCTTT. Its translation: CASRPGGESFSTEAFF. The rearrangement uses TRBV28 and TRBJ1-1; 7 bases fit TRBD1. Trimming at V came to 6 bases and at J to 5 bases, leaving 15 bases not matched to a gene. This CDR3 region has 16 residues. CDR1 and CDR2 from the germline V gene are MDHEN and SYDVKM. Full variable domain (remainder filled in from reference TRBV28 and TRBJ1-1): DVKVTQSSRYLVKRTGEKVFLECVQDMDHENMFWYRQDPGLGLRLIYFSYDVKMKEKGDIPEGYSVSREKKERFSLILESASTNQTSMYLCASRPGGESFSTEAFFGQGTRLTVV.